These 15 T cell receptor beta chains were sequenced from one sample in a study of response to subunit inactivated influenza vaccine. TCRdb reprocessed the RT-PCR reads with MiXCR, giving one entry per CDR3 protein. In the table there are about 800,000 distinct CDR3 sequences, 21% of which are singletons. The material sequenced was PBMCs from blood, taken around 5 days after vaccination. Receptors were obtained from a man aged 45-60 years who received an inactivated influenza vaccine.

The V call is TRBV5-1, the J call TRBJ2-3, with D uncertain. Germline V lookup: CDR1 SGHRS, CDR2 YFSETQ. V was pared by 1 base and J by 2 bases, with 8 bases between. This CDR3 has 14 residues. As DNA, the CDR3 is TGCGCCAGCAGCTTGTACAGCCCCACAGATACGCAGTATTTT. It yields the protein CASSLYSPTDTQYF.

The table lists this clonotype with many counts. The V call is TRBV10-3, the J call TRBJ2-7; D is unclear. Germline values: CDR1 ENHRY, CDR2 SYGVKD. The CDR3 totals 11 residues. The V end lost 4 bases, the J end lost 2 bases, and 3 bases lay between the germline ends. The CDR3 protein is CAISGAYEQYF. CDR3 bases: TGTGCCATCAGTGGGGCCTACGAGCAGTACTTC.

This clonotype has a handful of counts. The chain is built from TRBV7-2 and TRBJ2-3; possible D gene TRBD2, 7 bases. V gave up 5 bases and J gave up 3 bases, with 15 bases separating them. The CDR3 is 15 amino acids. Per the germline V gene, CDR1 is SGHTA and CDR2 is FQGNSA. CDR3 in DNA: TGTGCCAGCAGCCGAGTAGGGGGGGCAACAGATACGCAGTATTTT. This translates into CASSRVGGATDTQYF.

At least ten counts were recorded for this clonotype. This CDR3 reads CSSRRGNGQETQYF. In nucleotides, the CDR3 is TGCAGCTCACGCAGGGGGAACGGCCAAGAGACCCAGTACTTC. The rearrangement joins TRBV29-1 to TRBJ2-5; TRBD1 matches 7 bases. This CDR3 has 14 residues. Per germline, CDR1 SQVTM and CDR2 ANQGSEA. With 8 bases clipped from V and 1 base from J, the junction kept 10 bases outside the gene matches.

This chain uses TRBV5-6 with TRBJ2-2; D is unclear. Germline V CDR1 and CDR2: SGHDT, YYEEEE. Trimming cost V 4 bases and J 3 bases, with 16 bases left between them. This CDR3 comprises 16 residues. The CDR3 region has the DNA TGTGCCAGCAGCAGAAGGGAAGCGATGTACACCGGGGAGCTGTTTTTT. Its translation: CASSRREAMYTGELFF. The whole variable domain, filled in from reference TRBV5-6 and TRBJ2-2, reads DAGVTQSPTHLIKTRGQQVTLRCSPKSGHDTVSWYQQALGQGPQFIFQYYEEEERQRGNFPDRFSGHQFPNYSSELNVNALLLGDSALYLCASSRREAMYTGELFFGEGSRLTVL.

This clonotype has just a few counts. The chain couples TRBV7-2 to TRBJ2-7; TRBD2 aligns across 7 bases. The J segment lost 3 bases and the V segment lost 4 bases, leaving 6 bases of the junction unmatched. Per the germline V gene, CDR1 is SGHTA and CDR2 is FQGNSA. This CDR3 is built from 14 residues. As DNA, the CDR3 is TGTGCCAGCAGCTGGGCCGGACTAGACTACGAGCAGTACTTC. It specifies CASSWAGLDYEQYF. The full variable domain, with the rest looked up from reference TRBV7-2 and TRBJ2-7, is GAGVSQSPSNKVTEKGKDVELRCDPISGHTALYWYRQSLGQGLEFLIYFQGNSAPDKSGLPSDRFSAERTGGSVSTLTIQRTQQEDSAVYLCASSWAGLDYEQYFGPGTRLTVT.

This clonotype showed up just a few times. This sequence joins TRBV12-3 or TRBV12-4 and TRBJ1-5, with 7 bases that match TRBD1. The V segment lost 6 bases and the J segment 4 bases; nucleotides outside the gene matches: 6. The length of the CDR3 is 14 residues. This CDR3 is CASRLGQRNQPQHF. The CDR3 coding sequence is TGTGCCAGCAGACTGGGACAGAGGAATCAGCCCCAGCATTTT.

Details on this clonotype: This CDR3 fails to terminate in the conserved phenylalanine or tryptophan, so it likely reflects a read error. V and J are TRBV28 and TRBJ2-1, with a tentative D call TRBD1 (6 bases). CDR3 length: 16 amino acids. Germline CDR1 reads MDHEN; CDR2 reads SYDVKM. The V end lost 6 bases, the J end lost 3 bases, and 18 bases lay between the germline ends. Here the CDR3 DNA reads TGTGCCAGCAGCTCGGTGGGGGCCCACCTCTACAATGAGCAGTTCTCC. Translated: CASSSVGAHLYNEQFS.

The J gene is TRBJ2-2, the V gene TRBV28; D possibly matches TRBD1 or TRBD2 (5 bases each). CDR3 size: 13 residues. Germline loops: CDR1 MDHEN, CDR2 SYDVKM. V was trimmed by 7 bases and J by 4 bases, leaving 10 bases between them. In DNA, the CDR3 is TGTGCCAGCACGGGACCGGTCACCGGGGAGCTGTTTTTT. Translating gives CASTGPVTGELFF.

This clonotype was counted only a few times. The genes are TRBV10-3 and TRBJ2-5; 12 nucleotides line up with TRBD2. V was pared by 5 bases and J by 1 base, with 2 bases of the junction left unmatched. This CDR3 spans 15 amino acids. Per germline, CDR1 ENHRY and CDR2 SYGVKD. This chain's CDR3 is CAISTTSGGQETQYF. The CDR3 region has the DNA TGTGCCATCAGTACGACTAGCGGGGGCCAAGAGACCCAGTACTTC.

This clonotype was recorded a few times. This chain connects TRBV29-1 to TRBJ2-7; a possible D gene is TRBD2 (7 bases). V was trimmed by 4 bases and J by 6 bases, leaving 13 bases between them. CDR3 length: 12 residues. Per germline, CDR1 SQVTM and CDR2 ANQGSEA. The CDR3 bases are TGCAGCGTTGTGGGCCGGGGGGCCGAGCAGTACTTC. Residues: CSVVGRGAEQYF.

The chain uses TRBV7-9 and TRBJ1-6; 8 bases fit TRBD1. V shed 5 bases and J 11 bases; nucleotides not matched to a gene: 2. CDR3 length: 12 residues. Germline-derived CDR1 and CDR2 are SEHNR and FQNEAQ (reference sequence). CDR3 sequence (DNA): TGTGCCAGCAGCGACAGGGGACCACCCCTCCACTTT. It specifies CASSDRGPPLHF. Looking up the rest from reference TRBV7-9 and TRBJ1-6 gives the full variable domain: DTGVSQNPRHKITKRGQNVTFRCDPISEHNRLYWYRQTLGQGPEFLTYFQNEAQLEKSRLLSDRFSAERPKGSFSTLEIQRTEQGDSAMYLCASSDRGPPLHFGNGTRLTVT.

The CDR3 reads CASSVGWENTGELFF. The DNA for the CDR3 is TGTGCCAGCAGCGTAGGTTGGGAGAACACCGGGGAGCTGTTTTTT. The genes are TRBV9 and TRBJ2-2; D gene unclear. This CDR3 has 15 amino acids. CDR1 and CDR2 (germline): SGDLS, YYNGEE. Trimming removed 0 bases at V and 1 base at J, with 7 bases between.

This clonotype was counted once. The rearrangement uses TRBV12-3 or TRBV12-4 and TRBJ1-1, with D uncertain. The CDR3 has 14 amino acids. Trimming shortened V by 7 bases and J by 2 bases, and 14 bases separated the two germline ends. CDR3 region: CASTLRTVNTEAFF. The CDR3 bases are TGTGCCAGCACCTTACGGACGGTTAACACTGAAGCTTTCTTT.

This clonotype was observed a few times. The rearrangement uses TRBV27 and TRBJ2-2; D is perhaps TRBD2 (6 bases). Germline lookup yields CDR1 MNHEY and CDR2 SMNVEV (reference sequence). Trimming removed 5 bases at V and 4 bases at J, with 14 bases between. The CDR3 sequence is 15 residues long. CDR3 DNA sequence: TGTGCCAGCAGTCGGTCGGGACTGGGCACCGGGGAGCTGTTTTTT. Translation gives CASSRSGLGTGELFF.